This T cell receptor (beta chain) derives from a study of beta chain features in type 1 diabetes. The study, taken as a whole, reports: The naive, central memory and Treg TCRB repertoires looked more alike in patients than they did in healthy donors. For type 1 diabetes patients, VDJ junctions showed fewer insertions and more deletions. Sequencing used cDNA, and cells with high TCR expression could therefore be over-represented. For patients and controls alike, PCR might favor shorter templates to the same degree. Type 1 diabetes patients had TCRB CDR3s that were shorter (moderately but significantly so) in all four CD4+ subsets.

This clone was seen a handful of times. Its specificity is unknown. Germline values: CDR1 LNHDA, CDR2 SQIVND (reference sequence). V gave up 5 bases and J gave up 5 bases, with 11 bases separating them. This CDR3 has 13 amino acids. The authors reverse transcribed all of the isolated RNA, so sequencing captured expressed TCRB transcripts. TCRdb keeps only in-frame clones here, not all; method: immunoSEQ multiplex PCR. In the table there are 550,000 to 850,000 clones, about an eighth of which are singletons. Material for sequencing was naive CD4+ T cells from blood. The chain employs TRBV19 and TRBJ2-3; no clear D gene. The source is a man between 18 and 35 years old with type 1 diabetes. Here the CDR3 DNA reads TGTGCCAGTAGTGTCCTGAACGGAGATACGCAGTATTTT. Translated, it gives CASSVLNGDTQYF.